This TCR beta chain was identified in a study of control samples from healthy donors and cancer patients. The assay was immunoSEQ multiplex PCR, and TCRdb's table has in-frame clones only and misses some. The sample has about 44,000 clones; over 75% are singletons. The sequence came from a woman aged 55-69 years with lung cancer. Material for sequencing was PBMCs.

The chain's CDR3 is CASSQDYGGNEQFF. In nucleotides, the CDR3 is TGTGCCAGCAGCCAAGATTACGGGGGTAATGAGCAGTTCTTC. This chain joins TRBV4-2 and TRBJ2-1, with D possibly being TRBD2 (6 bases). The germline V gene encodes CDR1 LGHNA and CDR2 YNFKEQ. CDR3 size: 14 residues. Trimming removed 0 bases from V and 7 bases from J, with 10 bases in between.